One and the same sample provided the 10 T cell receptor beta chains below, sequenced in a study of chemoradiotherapy in HPV16-positive cancers. Libraries were prepared by immunoSEQ multiplex PCR; TCRdb keeps only in-frame clonotypes and omits some of them. Here the sample spans 8,400 or so clones, about 89% being singletons. The material sequenced was blood, taken from a patient who underwent chemoradiotherapy. The receptors were gathered from a human donor with HPV-associated anogenital cancer.

The chain combines TRBV7-8 with TRBJ2-1, with 8 bases that match TRBD1. CDR1 and CDR2 from the germline V gene are SGHVS and FQNEAQ. The CDR3 runs to 15 residues. J gave up 9 bases and V 1 base, and 8 bases lay outside the gene matches. CDR3 nucleotides: TGTGCCAGCAGCTTAGATCCTCCCAGGGGGCGTGAGCAGTTCTTC. Protein product: CASSLDPPRGREQFF. The full variable domain, rest sourced from reference TRBV7-8 and TRBJ2-1, is GAGVSQSPRYKVAKRGQDVALRCDPISGHVSLFWYQQALGQGPEFLTYFQNEAQLDKSGLPSDRFFAERPEGSVSTLKIQRTQQEDSAVYLCASSLDPPRGREQFFGPGTRLTVL.

This clone was recorded a few times. The rearrangement uses TRBV2 and TRBJ1-1; D uncertain. This CDR3 region has 13 residues. V was shortened by 9 bases and J by 1 base, with 12 bases between the two germline ends. Germline-derived CDR1 and CDR2 are SNHLY and FYNNEI. The CDR3 is CASTIKTNTEAFF. As DNA, the CDR3 is TGTGCCAGTACCATAAAAACGAACACTGAAGCTTTCTTT.

This chain joins TRBV4-2 and TRBJ2-3; 11 positions agree with TRBD2. Looked up from germline, CDR1 is LGHNA and CDR2 is YNFKEQ. V shed 3 bases, J shed 2 bases, and the junction held 7 bases outside the gene matches. The CDR3 has 17 amino acids. The CDR3 DNA is TGTGCCAGCAGCCACTTACCACTAGCGGGGGTCACAGATACGCAGTATTTT. Encoded protein: CASSHLPLAGVTDTQYF.

The chain has TRBV2 and TRBJ2-6; 8 bases match TRBD1. CDR1 is SNHLY, CDR2 FYNNEI, per germline. The CDR3 consists of 17 residues. Trimming removed 6 bases from V and 0 bases from J; junction bases left unmatched: 7. The CDR3 DNA reads as TGTGCCAGCAGCTCAGGACAGGGTTTCTCTGGGGCCAACGTCCTGACTTTC. It encodes CASSSGQGFSGANVLTF.

The CDR3 coding sequence is TGTGCCAGCAGCTCCCCCCAGTCGTCGAGCGGGAGTGTGTACGAGCAGTACTTC. It codes for CASSSPQSSSGSVYEQYF. The chain combines TRBV7-9 with TRBJ2-7; 8 bases match TRBD2. The V gene's germline CDR1 is SEHNR and CDR2 FQNEAQ (reference sequence). This CDR3 has 18 residues. Unmatched junction bases numbered 18, after V lost 4 bases and J lost 4 bases.

The chain recombines TRBV5-8 with TRBJ1-5, with D unresolved. Germline V gene data show CDR1 as SGHTS and CDR2 as YDEGEE. The V end was cut by 0 bases, the J end by 5 bases, with 9 bases between. The CDR3 totals 14 residues. Here the CDR3 reads CASSLEKGYQPQHF. CDR3 DNA: TGTGCCAGCAGCTTGGAGAAGGGTTATCAGCCCCAGCATTTT. The full variable domain, in which reference TRBV5-8 and TRBJ1-5 provide the parts outside the CDR3, is EAGVTQSPTHLIKTRGQQATLRCSPISGHTSVYWYQQALGLGLQFLLWYDEGEERNRGNFPPRFSGRQFPNYSSELNVNALELEDSALYLCASSLEKGYQPQHFGDGTRLSIL.

The chain joins TRBV5-1 to TRBJ1-6; the match to TRBD1 covers 8 bases. Germline-derived CDR1 and CDR2 are SGHRS and YFSETQ. Trimming cost V 3 bases and J 10 bases; bases outside gene matches: 9. This CDR3 region has 15 residues. The CDR3 DNA sequence: TGCGCCAGCAGCTCGGACAGGGCGACTGGATCACCCCTCCACTTT. Protein product: CASSSDRATGSPLHF.

This clone was observed a single time. This sequence joins TRBV27 and TRBJ2-1; the D call may be TRBD1 or TRBD2 (5 bases each). The germline V and J ends were trimmed by 6 bases and 3 bases, with 24 bases remaining between them. Per the germline V gene, CDR1 is MNHEY and CDR2 is SMNVEV (reference sequence). This CDR3 is built from 18 residues. The CDR3 DNA is TGTGCCAGCAGGATTGGGGGATTTGCGGCAAAGGGCTACAATGAGCAGTTCTTC. Its protein product is CASRIGGFAAKGYNEQFF.

The V call is TRBV5-5, the J call TRBJ1-5; unclear D gene. The CDR3 spans 16 residues. The V and J ends lost 4 bases and 0 bases respectively, with 14 bases between them. CDR1 and CDR2 (germline): SGHKS, YYEKEE (reference sequence). CDR3 in DNA: TGTGCCAGCAGCCACCTTGGCAGAGATAGCAATCAGCCCCAGCATTTT. This translates into CASSHLGRDSNQPQHF.

This clone was picked up one time. The chain uses TRBV9 and TRBJ2-2, with D possibly TRBD1 on 5 matching bases. This CDR3 region has 15 residues. V shed 2 bases and J shed 7 bases, with 15 bases lying between them. The V gene's germline CDR1 is SGDLS and CDR2 YYNGEE. CDR3 in DNA: TGTGCCAGCAGCGTTAAAGGGGAAGTTCGCGGGGAGCTGTTTTTT. This gives the protein CASSVKGEVRGELFF.